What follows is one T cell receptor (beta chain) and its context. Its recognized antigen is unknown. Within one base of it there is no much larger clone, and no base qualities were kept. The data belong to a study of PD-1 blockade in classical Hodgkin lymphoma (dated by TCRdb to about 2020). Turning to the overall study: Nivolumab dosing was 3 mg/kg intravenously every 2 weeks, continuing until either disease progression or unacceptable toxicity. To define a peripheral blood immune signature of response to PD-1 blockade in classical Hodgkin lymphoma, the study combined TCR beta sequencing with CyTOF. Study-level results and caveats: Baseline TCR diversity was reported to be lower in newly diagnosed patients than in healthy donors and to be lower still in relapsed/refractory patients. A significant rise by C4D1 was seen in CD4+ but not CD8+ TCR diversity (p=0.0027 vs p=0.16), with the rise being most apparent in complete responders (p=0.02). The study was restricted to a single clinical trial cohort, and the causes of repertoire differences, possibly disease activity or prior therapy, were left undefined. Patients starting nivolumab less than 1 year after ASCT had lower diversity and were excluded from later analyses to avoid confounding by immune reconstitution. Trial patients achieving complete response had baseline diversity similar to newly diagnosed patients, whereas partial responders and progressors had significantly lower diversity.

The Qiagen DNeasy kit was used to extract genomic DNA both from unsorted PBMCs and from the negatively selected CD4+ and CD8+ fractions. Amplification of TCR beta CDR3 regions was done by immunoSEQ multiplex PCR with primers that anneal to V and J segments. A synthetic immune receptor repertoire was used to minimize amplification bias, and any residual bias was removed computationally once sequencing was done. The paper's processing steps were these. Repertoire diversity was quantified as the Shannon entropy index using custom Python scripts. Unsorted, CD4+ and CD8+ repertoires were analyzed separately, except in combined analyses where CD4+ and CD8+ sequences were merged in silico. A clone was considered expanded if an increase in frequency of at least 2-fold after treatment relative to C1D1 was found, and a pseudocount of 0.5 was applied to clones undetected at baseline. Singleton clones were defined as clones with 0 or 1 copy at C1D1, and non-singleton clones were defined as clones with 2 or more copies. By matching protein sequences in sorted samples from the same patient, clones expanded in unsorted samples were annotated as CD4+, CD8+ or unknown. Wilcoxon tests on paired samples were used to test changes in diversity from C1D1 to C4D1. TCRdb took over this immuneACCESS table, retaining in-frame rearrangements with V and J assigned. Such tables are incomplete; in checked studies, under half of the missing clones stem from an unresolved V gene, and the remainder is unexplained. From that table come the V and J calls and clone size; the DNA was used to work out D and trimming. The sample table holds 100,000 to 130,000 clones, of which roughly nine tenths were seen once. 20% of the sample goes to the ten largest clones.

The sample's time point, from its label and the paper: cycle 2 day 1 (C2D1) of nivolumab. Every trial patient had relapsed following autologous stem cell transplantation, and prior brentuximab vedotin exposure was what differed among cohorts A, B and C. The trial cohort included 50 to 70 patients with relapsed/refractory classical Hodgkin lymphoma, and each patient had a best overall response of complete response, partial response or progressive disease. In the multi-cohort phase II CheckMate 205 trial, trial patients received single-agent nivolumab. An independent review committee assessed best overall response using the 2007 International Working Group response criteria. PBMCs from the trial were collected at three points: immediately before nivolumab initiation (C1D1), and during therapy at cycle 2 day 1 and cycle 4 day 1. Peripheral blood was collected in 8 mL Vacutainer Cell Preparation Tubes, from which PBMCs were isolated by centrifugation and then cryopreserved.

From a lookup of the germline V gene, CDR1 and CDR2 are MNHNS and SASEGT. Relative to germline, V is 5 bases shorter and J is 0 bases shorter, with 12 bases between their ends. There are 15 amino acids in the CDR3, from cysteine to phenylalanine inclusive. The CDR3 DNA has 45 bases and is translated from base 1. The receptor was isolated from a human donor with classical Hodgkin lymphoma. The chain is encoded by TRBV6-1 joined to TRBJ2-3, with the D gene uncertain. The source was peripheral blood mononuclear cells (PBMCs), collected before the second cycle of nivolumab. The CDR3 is CASSLGGPSTDTQYF. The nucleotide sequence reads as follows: TGTGCCAGCAGTCTGGGCGGCCCTAGCACAGATACGCAGTATTTT.